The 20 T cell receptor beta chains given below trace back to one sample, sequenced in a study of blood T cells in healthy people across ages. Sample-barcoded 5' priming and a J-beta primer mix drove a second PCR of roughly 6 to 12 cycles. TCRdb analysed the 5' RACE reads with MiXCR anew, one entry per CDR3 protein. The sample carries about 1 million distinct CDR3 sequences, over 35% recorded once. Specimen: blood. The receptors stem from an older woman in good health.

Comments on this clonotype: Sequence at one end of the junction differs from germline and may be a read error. The CDR3 loop is CASSVASGYNEQLF. The CDR3 DNA reads TGTGCCAGCAGTGTAGCTAGCGGCTACAATGAGCAGTTATTC. This chain connects TRBV2 to TRBJ2-1; 7 nucleotides match TRBD2. The CDR3 is 14 residues long. In germline, CDR1 is SNHLY, CDR2 FYNNEI.

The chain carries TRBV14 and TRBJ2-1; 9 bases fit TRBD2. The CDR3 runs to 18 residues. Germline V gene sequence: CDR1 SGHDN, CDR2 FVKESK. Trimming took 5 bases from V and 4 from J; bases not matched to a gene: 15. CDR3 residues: CASSAHRLAVSLYNEQFF. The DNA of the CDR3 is TGTGCCAGCAGCGCGCATCGACTAGCGGTTAGTTTATACAATGAGCAGTTCTTC.

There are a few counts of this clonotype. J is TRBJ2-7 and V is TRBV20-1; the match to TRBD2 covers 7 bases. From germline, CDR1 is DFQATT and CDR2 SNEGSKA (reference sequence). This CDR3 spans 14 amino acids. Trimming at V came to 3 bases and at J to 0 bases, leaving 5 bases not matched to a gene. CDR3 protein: CSASFQRGSYEQYF. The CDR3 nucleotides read TGCAGTGCTAGTTTCCAGCGGGGCTCCTACGAGCAGTACTTC.

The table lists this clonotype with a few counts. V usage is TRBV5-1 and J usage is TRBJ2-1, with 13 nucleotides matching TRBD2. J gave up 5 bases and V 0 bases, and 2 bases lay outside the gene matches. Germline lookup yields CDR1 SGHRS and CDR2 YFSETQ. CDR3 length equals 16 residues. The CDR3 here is CASSLAGTSGDNEQFF. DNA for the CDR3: TGCGCCAGCAGCTTGGCAGGGACTAGCGGGGACAATGAGCAGTTCTTC.

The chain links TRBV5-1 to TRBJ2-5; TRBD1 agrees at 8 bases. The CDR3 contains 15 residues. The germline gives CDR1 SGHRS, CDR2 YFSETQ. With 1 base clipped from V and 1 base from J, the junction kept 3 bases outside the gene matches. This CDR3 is CASSLLRGPQETQYF. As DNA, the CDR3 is TGCGCCAGCAGCTTGCTCAGGGGGCCCCAAGAGACCCAGTACTTC.

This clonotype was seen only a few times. The CDR3 region has the DNA TGTGCCAGTAGTAAGGAGTCGGGGGACTCCTACGAGCAGTACTTC. Translating it yields CASSKESGDSYEQYF. This chain connects TRBV19 to TRBJ2-7; possible D gene TRBD2, 6 bases. This CDR3 contains 15 residues. V was clipped by 4 bases and J by 0 bases, with 13 bases between them. In germline, CDR1 is LNHDA, CDR2 SQIVND (reference sequence).

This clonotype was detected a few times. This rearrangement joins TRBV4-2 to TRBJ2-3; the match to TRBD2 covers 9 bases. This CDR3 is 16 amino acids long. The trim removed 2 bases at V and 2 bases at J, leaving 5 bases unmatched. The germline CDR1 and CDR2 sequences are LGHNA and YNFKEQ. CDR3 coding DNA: TGTGCCAGCAGCCAACTAGCGGGGATAGTCACAGATACGCAGTATTTT. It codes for CASSQLAGIVTDTQYF.

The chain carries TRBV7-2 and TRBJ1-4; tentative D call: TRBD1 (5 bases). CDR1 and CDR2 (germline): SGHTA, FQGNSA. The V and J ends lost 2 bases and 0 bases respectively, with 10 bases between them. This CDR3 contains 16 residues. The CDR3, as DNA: TGTGCCAGCAGCTTAAATTGGGGCCCAACTAATGAAAAACTGTTTTTT. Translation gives CASSLNWGPTNEKLFF.

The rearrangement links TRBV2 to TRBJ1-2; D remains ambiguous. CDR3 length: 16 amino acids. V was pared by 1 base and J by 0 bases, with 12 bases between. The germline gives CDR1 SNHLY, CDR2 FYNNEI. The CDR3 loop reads CASSEVVPLPNYGYTF. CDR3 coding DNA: TGTGCCAGCAGTGAAGTGGTCCCACTCCCTAACTATGGCTACACCTTC.

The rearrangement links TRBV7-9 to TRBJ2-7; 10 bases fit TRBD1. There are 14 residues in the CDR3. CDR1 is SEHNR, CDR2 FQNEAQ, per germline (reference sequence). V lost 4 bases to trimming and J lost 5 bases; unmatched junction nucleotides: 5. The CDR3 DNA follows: TGTGCCAGCAGCTCGACAGGGGGCAAGGACGAGCAGTACTTC. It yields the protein CASSSTGGKDEQYF.

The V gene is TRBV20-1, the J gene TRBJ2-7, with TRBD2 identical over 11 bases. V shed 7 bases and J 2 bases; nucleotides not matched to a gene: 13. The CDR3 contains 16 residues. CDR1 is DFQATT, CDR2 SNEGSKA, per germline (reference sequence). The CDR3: CSGTSGRTASPYEQYF. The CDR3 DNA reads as TGCAGTGGCACTAGCGGGAGAACCGCCTCACCCTACGAGCAGTACTTC.

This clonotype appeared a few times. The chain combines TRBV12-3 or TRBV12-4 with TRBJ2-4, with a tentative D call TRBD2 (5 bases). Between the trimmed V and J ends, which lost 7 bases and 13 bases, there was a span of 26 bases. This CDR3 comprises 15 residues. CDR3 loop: CASNPGTGIPLEQYF. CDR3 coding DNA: TGTGCCAGCAACCCGGGAACCGGGATACCACTGGAGCAGTACTTC.

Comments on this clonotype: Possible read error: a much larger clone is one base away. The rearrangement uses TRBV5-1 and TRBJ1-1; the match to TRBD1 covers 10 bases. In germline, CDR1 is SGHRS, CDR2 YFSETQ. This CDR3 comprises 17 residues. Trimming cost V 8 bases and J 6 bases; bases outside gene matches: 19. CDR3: CASHPTGTGEPFAEAFF. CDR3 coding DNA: TGCGCCAGTCACCCAACCGGGACAGGGGAACCCTTCGCTGAAGCTTTCTTT.

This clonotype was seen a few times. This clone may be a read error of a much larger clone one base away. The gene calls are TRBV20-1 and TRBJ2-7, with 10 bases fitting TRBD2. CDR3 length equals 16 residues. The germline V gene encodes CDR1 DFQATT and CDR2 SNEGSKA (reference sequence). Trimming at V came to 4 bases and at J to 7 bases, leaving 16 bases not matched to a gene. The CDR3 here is CSAMRSSGRAGNEQYF. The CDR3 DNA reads TGCAGTGCTATGCGTTCAAGCGGGAGGGCAGGCAATGAGCAGTACTTC.

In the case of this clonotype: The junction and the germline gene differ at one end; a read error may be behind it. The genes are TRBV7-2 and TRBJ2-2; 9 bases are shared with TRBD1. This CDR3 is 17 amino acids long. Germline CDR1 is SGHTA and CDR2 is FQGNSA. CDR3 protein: CAGSLLRTGADTGELFF. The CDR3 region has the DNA TGTGCCGGCAGCTTACTTAGGACAGGGGCTGACACCGGGGAGCTGTTTTTT.

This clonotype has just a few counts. CDR3 in DNA: TGCAGTGCTAGAGTTCCCCACTGGAATGGCTACACCTTC. Amino acid sequence: CSARVPHWNGYTF. The chain joins TRBV20-1 to TRBJ1-2; D gene ambiguous. CDR1 and CDR2 (germline): DFQATT, SNEGSKA (reference sequence). The V gene lost 1 base and the J gene lost 6 bases, with 12 bases spanning the gap. This CDR3 is 13 amino acids long.

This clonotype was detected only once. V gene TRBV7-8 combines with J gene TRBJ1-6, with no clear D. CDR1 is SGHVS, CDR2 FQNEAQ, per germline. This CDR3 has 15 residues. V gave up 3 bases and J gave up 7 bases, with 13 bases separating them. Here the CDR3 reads CASSFGPGGNSPLHF. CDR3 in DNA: TGTGCCAGCAGCTTTGGGCCAGGTGGGAATTCACCCCTCCACTTT.

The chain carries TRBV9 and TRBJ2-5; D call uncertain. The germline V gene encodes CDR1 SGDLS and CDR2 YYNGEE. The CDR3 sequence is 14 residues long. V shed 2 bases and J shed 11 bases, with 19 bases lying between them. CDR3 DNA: TGTGCCAGCAGCGTCTACTCGTCCTACAATGAGCAGTACTTC. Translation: CASSVYSSYNEQYF. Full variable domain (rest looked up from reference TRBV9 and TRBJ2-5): DSGVTQTPKHLITATGQRVTLRCSPRSGDLSVYWYQQSLDQGLQFLIQYYNGEERAKGNILERFSAQQFPDLHSELNLSSLELGDSALYFCASSVYSSYNEQYFGPGTRLLVL.

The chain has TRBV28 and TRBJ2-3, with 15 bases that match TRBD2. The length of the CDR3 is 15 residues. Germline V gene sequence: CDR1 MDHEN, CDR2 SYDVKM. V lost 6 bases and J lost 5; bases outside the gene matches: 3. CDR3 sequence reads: CASRRTSGRVDTQYF. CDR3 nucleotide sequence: TGTGCCAGCAGGAGGACTAGCGGGAGGGTAGATACGCAGTATTTT.

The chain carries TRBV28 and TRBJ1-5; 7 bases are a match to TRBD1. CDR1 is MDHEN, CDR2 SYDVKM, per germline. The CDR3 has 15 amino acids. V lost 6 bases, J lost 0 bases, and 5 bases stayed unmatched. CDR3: CASRPGGHSNQPQHF. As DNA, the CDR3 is TGTGCCAGCAGACCAGGGGGACATAGCAATCAGCCCCAGCATTTT.